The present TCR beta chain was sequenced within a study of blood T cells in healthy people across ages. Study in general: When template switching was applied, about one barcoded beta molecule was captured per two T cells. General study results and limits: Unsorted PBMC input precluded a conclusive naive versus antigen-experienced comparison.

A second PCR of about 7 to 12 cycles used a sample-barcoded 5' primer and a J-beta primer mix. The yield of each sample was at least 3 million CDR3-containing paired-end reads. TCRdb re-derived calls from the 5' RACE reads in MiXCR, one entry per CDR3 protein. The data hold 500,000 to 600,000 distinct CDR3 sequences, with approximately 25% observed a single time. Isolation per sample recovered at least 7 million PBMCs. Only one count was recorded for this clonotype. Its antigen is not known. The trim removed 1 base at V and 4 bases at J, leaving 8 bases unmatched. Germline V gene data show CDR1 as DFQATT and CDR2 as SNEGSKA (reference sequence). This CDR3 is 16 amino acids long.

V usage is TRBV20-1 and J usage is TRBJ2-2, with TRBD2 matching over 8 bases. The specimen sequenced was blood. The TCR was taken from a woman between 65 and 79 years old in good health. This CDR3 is CSARVISSGLTGELFF. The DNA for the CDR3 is TGCAGTGCTAGAGTTATTTCTAGCGGGCTCACCGGGGAGCTGTTTTTT.